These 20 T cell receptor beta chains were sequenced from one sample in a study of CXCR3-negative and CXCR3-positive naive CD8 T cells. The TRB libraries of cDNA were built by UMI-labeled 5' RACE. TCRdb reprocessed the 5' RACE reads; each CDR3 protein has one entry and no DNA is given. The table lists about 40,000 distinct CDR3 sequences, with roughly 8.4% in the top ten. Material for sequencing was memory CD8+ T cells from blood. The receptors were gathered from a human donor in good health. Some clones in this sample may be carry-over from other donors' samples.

The CDR3: CASNTGGYNEQFF. The chain links TRBV6-1 to TRBJ2-1. The CDR3 extends over 13 amino acids. Germline V gene data show CDR1 as MNHNS and CDR2 as SASEGT.

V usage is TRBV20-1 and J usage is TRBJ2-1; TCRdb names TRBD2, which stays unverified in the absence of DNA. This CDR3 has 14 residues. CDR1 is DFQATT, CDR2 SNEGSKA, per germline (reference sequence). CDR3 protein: CSATPGLGNNEQFF.

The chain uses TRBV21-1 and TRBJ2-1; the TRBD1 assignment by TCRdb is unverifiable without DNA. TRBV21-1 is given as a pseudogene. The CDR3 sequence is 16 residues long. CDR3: CASSKQTESSYNEQFF.

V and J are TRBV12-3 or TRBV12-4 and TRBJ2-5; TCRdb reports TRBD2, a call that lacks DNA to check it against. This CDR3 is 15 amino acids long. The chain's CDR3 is CASSPWTSGKETQYF.

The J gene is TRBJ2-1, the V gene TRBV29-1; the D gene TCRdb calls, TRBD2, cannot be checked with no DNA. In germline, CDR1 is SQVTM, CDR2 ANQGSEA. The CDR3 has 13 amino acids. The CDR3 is CSVEGLAGLEQFF.

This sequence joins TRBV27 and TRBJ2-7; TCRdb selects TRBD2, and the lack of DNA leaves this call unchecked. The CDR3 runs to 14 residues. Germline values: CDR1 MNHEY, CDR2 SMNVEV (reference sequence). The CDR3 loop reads CASSLVSGIYEQYF.

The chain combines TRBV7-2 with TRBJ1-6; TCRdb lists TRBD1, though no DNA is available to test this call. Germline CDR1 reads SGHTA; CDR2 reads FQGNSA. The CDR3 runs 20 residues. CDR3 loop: CASSLSPLLQALRLGSPLHF.

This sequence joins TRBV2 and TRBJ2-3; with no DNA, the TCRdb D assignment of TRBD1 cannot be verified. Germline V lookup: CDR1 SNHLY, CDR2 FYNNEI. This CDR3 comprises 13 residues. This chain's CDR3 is CASKTGITDTQYF.

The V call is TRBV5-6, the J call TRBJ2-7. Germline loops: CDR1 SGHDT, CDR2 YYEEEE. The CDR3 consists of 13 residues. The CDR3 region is CASSETPPYEQYF.

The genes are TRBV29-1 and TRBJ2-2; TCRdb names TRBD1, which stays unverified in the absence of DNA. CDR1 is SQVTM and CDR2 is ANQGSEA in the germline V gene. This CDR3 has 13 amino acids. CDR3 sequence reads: CSVHRANTGELFF.

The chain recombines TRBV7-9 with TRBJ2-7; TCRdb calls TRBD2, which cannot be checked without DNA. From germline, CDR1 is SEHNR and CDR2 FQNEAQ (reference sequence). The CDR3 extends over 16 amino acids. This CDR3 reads CASSSAGTSVRYEQYF.

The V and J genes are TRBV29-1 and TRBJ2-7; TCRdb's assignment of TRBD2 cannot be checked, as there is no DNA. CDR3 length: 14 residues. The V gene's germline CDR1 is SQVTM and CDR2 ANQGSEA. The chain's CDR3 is CSVTGLAERYEQYF.

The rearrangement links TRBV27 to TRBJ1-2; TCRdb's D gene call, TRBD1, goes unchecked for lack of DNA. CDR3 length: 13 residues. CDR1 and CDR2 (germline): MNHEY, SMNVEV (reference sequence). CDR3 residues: CASSLSQGFGYTF.

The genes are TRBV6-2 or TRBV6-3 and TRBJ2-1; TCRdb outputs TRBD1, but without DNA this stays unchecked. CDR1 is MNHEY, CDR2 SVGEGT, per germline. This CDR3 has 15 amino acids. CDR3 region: CASSYTSGDYNEQFF.

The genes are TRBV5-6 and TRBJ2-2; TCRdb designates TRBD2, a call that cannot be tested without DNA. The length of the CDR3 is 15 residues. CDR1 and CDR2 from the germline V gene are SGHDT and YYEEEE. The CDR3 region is CASSFRVGSTGELFF.

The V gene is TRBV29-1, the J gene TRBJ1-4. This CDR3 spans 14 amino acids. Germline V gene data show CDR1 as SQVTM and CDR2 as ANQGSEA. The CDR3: CSVHGARTNEKLFF.

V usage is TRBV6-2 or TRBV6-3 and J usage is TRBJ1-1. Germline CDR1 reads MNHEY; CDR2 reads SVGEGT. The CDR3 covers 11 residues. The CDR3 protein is CASSYRLEAFF.

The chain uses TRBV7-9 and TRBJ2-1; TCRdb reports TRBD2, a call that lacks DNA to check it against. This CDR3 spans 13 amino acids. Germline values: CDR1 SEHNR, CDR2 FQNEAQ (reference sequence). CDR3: CASSHSEANEQFF.

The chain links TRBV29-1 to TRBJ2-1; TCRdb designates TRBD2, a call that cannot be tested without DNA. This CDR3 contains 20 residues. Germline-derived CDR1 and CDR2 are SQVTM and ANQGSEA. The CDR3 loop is CSVGQNPGLAGAISYNEQFF.

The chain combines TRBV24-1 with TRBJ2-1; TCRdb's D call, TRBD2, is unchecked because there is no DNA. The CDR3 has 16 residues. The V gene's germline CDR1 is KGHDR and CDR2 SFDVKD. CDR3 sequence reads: CATSELAGEKGNEQFF.